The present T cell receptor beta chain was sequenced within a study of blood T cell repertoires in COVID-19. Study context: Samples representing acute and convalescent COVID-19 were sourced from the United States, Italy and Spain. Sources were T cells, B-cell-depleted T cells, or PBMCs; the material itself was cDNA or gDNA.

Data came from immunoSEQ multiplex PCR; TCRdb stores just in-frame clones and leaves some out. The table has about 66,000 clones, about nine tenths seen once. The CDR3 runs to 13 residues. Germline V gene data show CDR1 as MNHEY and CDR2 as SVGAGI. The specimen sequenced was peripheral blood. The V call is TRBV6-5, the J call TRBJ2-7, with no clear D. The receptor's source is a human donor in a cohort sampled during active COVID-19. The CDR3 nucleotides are TGTGCAGTCAGACATTCTCATACCTACGAGCAGTACTTC. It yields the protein CAVRHSHTYEQYF.